What follows are 29 T cell receptor beta chains derived from one specimen sequenced in a study of Graves' ophthalmopathy and Graves' hyperthyroidism. The authors amplified TCR beta CDR3 regions from RNA transcripts. HTBI primers were used in a first-round RT-PCR, which preceded a second-round multiplex PCR. TCRdb reprocessed the multiplex PCR reads with MiXCR, giving one entry per CDR3 protein. The sample contains hundreds of thousands of distinct CDR3 sequences, 22% of which appear only once. The material sequenced was peripheral blood. Source of these receptors: a woman younger than 30 with stable Graves' hyperthyroidism. Some clones in this sample may be carry-over from other donors' samples.

This clonotype was detected many times. The rearrangement links TRBV7-2 to TRBJ1-1; tentative D call: TRBD1 (6 bases). Germline V gives CDR1 SGHTA, CDR2 FQGNSA. Trimming pared 8 bases from V and 6 bases from J, leaving 19 bases between. There are 14 residues in the CDR3. The CDR3 coding sequence is TGTGCCAGCTTTTCCTGGGAGGGGGAGTCTGAAGCTTTCTTT. It encodes CASFSWEGESEAFF.

There are many counts of this clonotype. The CDR3 DNA sequence: TGTGCCAGCAGCCTGGTCCCTTGGGGGGAAGGAGGTTTTAGAAATCAGCCCCAGCATTTT. Protein sequence: CASSLVPWGEGGFRNQPQHF. The chain links TRBV4-2 to TRBJ1-5, with a tentative D call TRBD1 (5 bases). The ends were cut back, 4 bases at V and 4 bases at J, with 29 bases in the middle. Germline V lookup: CDR1 LGHNA, CDR2 YNFKEQ. The CDR3 length is 20 residues.

V and J are TRBV3-1 and TRBJ2-5, with D possibly being TRBD1 (6 bases). Germline V gene sequence: CDR1 LGHDT, CDR2 YNNKEL (reference sequence). The CDR3 has 19 amino acids. Trimming pared 0 bases from V and 1 base from J, leaving 21 bases between. The CDR3 spells CASSQDVQDSFPLQETQYF. CDR3 DNA: TGTGCCAGCAGCCAAGATGTCCAGGACAGCTTTCCTCTCCAAGAGACCCAGTACTTC.

This clonotype appeared many times. The chain links TRBV28 to TRBJ2-7; 9 bases are a match to TRBD2. V was clipped by 8 bases and J by 2 bases; unmatched bases: 10. CDR3 length equals 15 residues. CDR1 MDHEN and CDR2 SYDVKM come from the germline V gene. This CDR3 reads CASAWGGRAAYEQYF. CDR3 sequence (DNA): TGTGCCAGCGCTTGGGGCGGGAGGGCCGCCTACGAGCAGTACTTC.

The count of this clonotype is one. The J gene is TRBJ1-3, the V gene TRBV6-5; D is uncertain. The germline V and J ends were trimmed by 2 bases and 0 bases, with 8 bases remaining between them. Germline values: CDR1 MNHEY, CDR2 SVGAGI. This CDR3 contains 15 residues. DNA for the CDR3: TGTGCCAGCAGTTACGGGTCAGACTCTGGAAACACCATATATTTT. Encoded protein: CASSYGSDSGNTIYF.

This clonotype appeared many times. V usage is TRBV20-1 and J usage is TRBJ1-6, with a tentative D call TRBD1 (6 bases). The CDR3 covers 12 residues. The ends were cut back, 6 bases at V and 10 bases at J, with 13 bases in the middle. Per germline, CDR1 DFQATT and CDR2 SNEGSKA (reference sequence). The CDR3 here is CSAPGQGSPLHF. CDR3 coding DNA: TGCAGTGCCCCGGGACAAGGATCACCCCTCCACTTT.

The chain's CDR3 is CASSPLWGGTEAFF. The CDR3 coding sequence is TGTGCCAGCAGCCCCCTCTGGGGAGGCACTGAAGCTTTCTTT. This chain connects TRBV7-2 to TRBJ1-1; D is ambiguous. Trimming shortened V by 5 bases and J by 4 bases, and 14 bases separated the two germline ends. The CDR3 is 14 amino acids. Germline V CDR1 and CDR2: SGHTA, FQGNSA.

V and J are TRBV6-2 or TRBV6-3 and TRBJ2-7; D tentatively reads TRBD1 or TRBD2 (5 bases each). There are 12 residues in the CDR3. The germline CDR1 and CDR2 sequences are MNHEY and SVGEGT. V was shortened by 3 bases and J by 6 bases, with 9 bases between the two germline ends. The DNA of the CDR3 is TGTGCCAGCAGTTATGGGGGAGTCGAGCAGTACTTC. This translates into CASSYGGVEQYF.

In this sample, this clonotype turned up many times. This chain joins TRBV10-1 and TRBJ2-3; no clear D. This CDR3 is 15 amino acids long. The germline V gene has CDR1 WNHNN and CDR2 SYGVQD (reference sequence). With 0 bases removed from V and 2 bases from J, the gap between germline ends came to 9 bases. Written as DNA, the CDR3 is TGCGCCAGCAGTGAGTCGAGGACGGCCACAGATACGCAGTATTTT. Translated, it gives CASSESRTATDTQYF.

The chain combines TRBV27 with TRBJ1-5; possibly TRBD1 for D (6 bases). This CDR3 is 16 amino acids long. Trimming left V 4 bases short and J 0 bases short, with 13 bases between. Germline lookup yields CDR1 MNHEY and CDR2 SMNVEV (reference sequence). CDR3 sequence: CASSSRTGFSNQPQHF. In DNA, the CDR3 is TGTGCCAGCAGTTCCCGTACAGGGTTTAGCAATCAGCCCCAGCATTTT.

This clonotype was recorded many times. The chain couples TRBV19 to TRBJ2-7, with a tentative D call TRBD1 (5 bases). Germline V gene data show CDR1 as LNHDA and CDR2 as SQIVND (reference sequence). Trimming removed 6 bases from V and 5 bases from J, with 14 bases in between. CDR3 length: 13 amino acids. The CDR3 here is CASRLTGSDEQYF. As DNA, the CDR3 is TGTGCCAGTAGATTAACAGGTTCGGACGAGCAGTACTTC.

In its sample, this clonotype was seen a few times. V gene TRBV6-1 combines with J gene TRBJ2-7; D may be TRBD1 (5 bases). The CDR3 length is 12 residues. Germline lookup yields CDR1 MNHNS and CDR2 SASEGT. V was clipped by 6 bases and J by 4 bases, with 10 bases between them. The CDR3 DNA sequence: TGTGCCAGCAGGTCCACAGGTTACGAGCAGTACTTC. Its protein product is CASRSTGYEQYF.

The chain is built from TRBV12-3 or TRBV12-4 and TRBJ1-2, with D unclear. Between the trimmed V and J ends, which lost 2 bases and 8 bases, there was a span of 9 bases. The CDR3 runs to 12 residues. CDR3: CASSLSAGGYTF. Written as DNA, the CDR3 is TGTGCCAGCAGTTTAAGTGCCGGGGGCTACACCTTC.

J is TRBJ1-1 and V is TRBV18; 9 bases match TRBD1. Unmatched junction bases numbered 12, after V lost 6 bases and J lost 4 bases. The CDR3 loop spans 16 amino acids. CDR1 is KGHSH and CDR2 is LQKENI in the germline V gene. The CDR3 DNA reads as TGTGCCAGCTCGGGAACAACAGGGGGCGTCGGCACTGAAGCTTTCTTT. This codes for CASSGTTGGVGTEAFF. Full variable domain (outside the CDR3, taken from reference TRBV18 and TRBJ1-1): NAGVMQNPRHLVRRRGQEARLRCSPMKGHSHVYWYRQLPEEGLKFMVYLQKENIIDESGMPKERFSAEFPKEGPSILRIQQVVRGDSAAYFCASSGTTGGVGTEAFFGQGTRLTVV.

This clonotype was counted at least ten times. V gene TRBV18 combines with J gene TRBJ1-6, with D tentatively TRBD1 (5 bases). V lost 3 bases to trimming and J lost 14 bases, with 17 bases between them. Looked up from germline, CDR1 is KGHSH and CDR2 is LQKENI. CDR3 length: 14 amino acids. CDR3 coding DNA: TGTGCCAGCTCACCCCGGTCCGAACGACAGACCCTCCACTTT. Its protein product is CASSPRSERQTLHF.

This clonotype was recorded many times. The chain has TRBV9 and TRBJ1-1, with no clear D. The CDR3 length is 12 residues. Germline V gene lookup returns CDR1 SGDLS and CDR2 YYNGEE. CDR3 nucleotide sequence: TGTGTAAGACTCTCAGGCGACACTGAAGCTTTCTTT. Amino acids: CVRLSGDTEAFF. The full variable domain, with the rest looked up from reference TRBV9 and TRBJ1-1, is DSGVTQTPKHLITATGQRVTLRCSPRSGDLSVYWYQQSLDQGLQFLIQYYNGEERAKGNILERFSAQQFPDLHSELNLSSLELGDSALYFCVRLSGDTEAFFGQGTRLTVV.

The rearrangement uses TRBV27 and TRBJ1-5, with no clear D. The CDR3 extends over 14 amino acids. The V and J ends lost 0 bases and 5 bases respectively, with 8 bases between them. Germline CDR1 is MNHEY and CDR2 is SMNVEV (reference sequence). CDR3 in amino acids: CASSLSAAHQPQHF. DNA of the CDR3: TGTGCCAGCAGTTTATCGGCAGCCCATCAGCCCCAGCATTTT.

This clonotype appeared many times. The chain recombines TRBV5-1 with TRBJ2-7, with 8 bases matching TRBD1. Germline lookup yields CDR1 SGHRS and CDR2 YFSETQ. This CDR3 is built from 16 residues. V dropped 1 base and J dropped 0; count of bases not matched to a gene: 6. The CDR3 bases are TGCGCCAGCAGCTTGTCAGGACAGGGATACTCCTACGAGCAGTACTTC. Translated: CASSLSGQGYSYEQYF.

The V and J genes are TRBV29-1 and TRBJ2-5; D not resolved. V was shortened by 4 bases and J by 1 base, with 4 bases between the two germline ends. CDR1 SQVTM and CDR2 ANQGSEA come from the germline V gene. The CDR3 has 11 residues. CDR3: CSVVTQETQYF. CDR3 DNA: TGCAGCGTTGTTACCCAAGAGACCCAGTACTTC.

CDR3 residues: CASSPPRDFNEQYF. CDR3 DNA sequence: TGTGCCAGCAGTCCACCCCGGGACTTCAATGAGCAGTACTTC. The chain recombines TRBV28 with TRBJ2-7, with a possible D match to TRBD2 (6 bases). The CDR3 contains 14 residues. V lost 5 bases and J 7 bases, leaving 18 bases between the germline ends. CDR1 and CDR2 from the germline V gene are MDHEN and SYDVKM.

This clonotype occurred many times. V gene TRBV12-3 or TRBV12-4 combines with J gene TRBJ1-2, with D uncertain. The CDR3 sequence is 13 residues long. The V and J ends lost 1 base and 6 bases respectively, with 9 bases between them. The CDR3 nucleotides are TGTGCCAGCAGTTTAGAACAGAGGGATGGCTACACCTTC. Protein product: CASSLEQRDGYTF.

This clonotype was seen ten or more times. The chain couples TRBV29-1 to TRBJ2-7; TRBD1 matches 10 bases. This CDR3 spans 14 amino acids. Germline lookup yields CDR1 SQVTM and CDR2 ANQGSEA. V gave up 5 bases and J gave up 5 bases; unmatched junction bases: 9. CDR3 region: CSVPGPGQGNEQYF. The CDR3 region has the DNA TGCAGCGTTCCCGGACCGGGACAGGGGAACGAGCAGTACTTC.

This clonotype was recorded a few times. This chain uses TRBV6-5 with TRBJ2-5; TRBD1 is a possible D gene (5 bases). Germline V gene data show CDR1 as MNHEY and CDR2 as SVGAGI. This CDR3 has 15 amino acids. Deletions cut 2 bases from V and 5 bases from J, with 15 bases between. The CDR3 DNA is TGTGCCAGCAGTTACGGAAGGGGTGTGGGCGAGACCCAGTACTTC. Translated: CASSYGRGVGETQYF.

This clonotype came up a few times. The chain has TRBV3-1 and TRBJ2-7; perhaps TRBD1 as D (6 bases). The CDR3 has 15 amino acids. V lost 4 bases, J lost 0 bases, and 13 bases lay in between. Germline lookup yields CDR1 LGHDT and CDR2 YNNKEL (reference sequence). Written as DNA, the CDR3 is TGTGCCAGCAGCCGCTATCAGGACAGCTCCTACGAGCAGTACTTC. The encoded protein is CASSRYQDSSYEQYF.

This clonotype has ten or more counts. V gene TRBV7-8 combines with J gene TRBJ2-7, with D tentatively TRBD1 or TRBD2 (6 bases each). Germline assignment: CDR1 SGHVS and CDR2 FQNEAQ. The ends were cut back, 5 bases at V and 3 bases at J, with 17 bases in the middle. The CDR3 loop spans 15 amino acids. In DNA form, the CDR3 reads TGTGCCAGCAGCCGAGGGGGGACCGGGCACTACGAGCAGTACTTC. Amino acids: CASSRGGTGHYEQYF.

This rearrangement joins TRBV30 to TRBJ2-7; 7 nucleotides agree with TRBD1. Germline loops: CDR1 GTSNPN, CDR2 SVGIG (reference sequence). V shed 2 bases and J 6 bases; nucleotides not matched to a gene: 7. The CDR3 is 13 residues long. The CDR3 spells CAWSTTGAGEQYF. CDR3 nucleotide sequence: TGTGCCTGGAGTACCACAGGGGCTGGCGAGCAGTACTTC.

This rearrangement joins TRBV20-1 to TRBJ1-5; D might be TRBD1 (6 bases). CDR3 length: 17 amino acids. Germline V gene sequence: CDR1 DFQATT, CDR2 SNEGSKA (reference sequence). Trimming shortened V by 0 bases and J by 7 bases, and 22 bases separated the two germline ends. The CDR3 DNA reads as TGCAGTGCTAGAGATCTGGAAGGGACATACTGGGTCCAGCCCCAGCATTTT. Its protein is CSARDLEGTYWVQPQHF.

The chain combines TRBV30 with TRBJ2-7; 7 bases are a match to TRBD1. The germline V gene has CDR1 GTSNPN and CDR2 SVGIG (reference sequence). The CDR3 length is 15 residues. V was clipped by 0 bases and J by 9 bases; unmatched bases: 14. The CDR3 sequence is CAWSVIRTGHLRQYF. CDR3 nucleotides: TGTGCCTGGAGTGTCATCAGGACAGGTCATCTCAGGCAGTACTTC.

The chain has TRBV6-5 and TRBJ2-5; 7 nucleotides agree with TRBD2. This CDR3 comprises 16 residues. Germline CDR1 MNHEY, CDR2 SVGAGI. Losses at the gene ends were 4 bases for V and 5 bases for J; bases not matched to a gene: 13. The CDR3 protein is CASSSSGDGRGETQYF. CDR3 in DNA: TGTGCCAGCAGTTCCAGCGGGGACGGTCGGGGGGAGACCCAGTACTTC.